This TCR beta chain was documented in a study of Ad26.COV2.S vaccination and SARS-CoV-2 variants. Looking at the study overall: In the study, Ad26.COV2.S was injected intramuscularly once, or twice 56 days apart.

Treatment meaning: some 20 received Ad26.COV2.S at low or high dose, single or two shots; about 5 received placebo; per-sample allocation not given. Each sample was drawn 63 days after the first injection (of vaccine or placebo). Cohort 1b enrolled adults aged 18-55 years in Boston. This CDR3 has 15 amino acids. Germline CDR1 is LGHDT and CDR2 is YNNKEL (reference sequence). The V end lost 1 base, the J end lost 2 bases, and 11 bases lay between the germline ends. Study-level points and caveats: Vaccinated individuals (as opposed to placebo recipients) had higher spike-specific TCR breadth.

Libraries were prepared by immunoSEQ multiplex PCR; TCRdb keeps only in-frame clonotypes and omits some of them. This sample has 400,000 to 450,000 clones; roughly 87% occur once, and the top ten carry less than 4.5%. In the case of this clone: Its target is unknown.

Sequencing used peripheral blood, obtained in a trial of Ad26.COV2.S vaccine versus placebo. J is TRBJ1-1 and V is TRBV3-1 (or the pseudogene TRBV3-2); D is uncertain. The origin of this receptor is a person aged 18-60 years who received the Ad26.COV2.S COVID-19 vaccine or a placebo. DNA of the CDR3: TGTGCCAGCAGCCAAGGGTTGGGGATAAACACTGAAGCTTTCTTT. Amino acid sequence: CASSQGLGINTEAFF.